This TCR beta chain emerged from a study of T cell repertoires in cytomegalovirus infection. Concerning this clonotype: Its target is not known.

A single record per CDR3 protein comes from TCRdb applying MiXCR to the reads. The sample contains roughly 920,000 distinct CDR3 sequences, 31% of which appear only once. After removal of 0 bases from V and 5 bases from J, the junction contained 3 bases not matched to a gene. Germline values: CDR1 LGHNA, CDR2 YSLEER. The CDR3 is made up of 15 amino acids. The receptor's source is a human donor in good health (CMV status not recorded). Some clones in this sample may be carry-over from other donors' samples. Sequenced material: cultured CD8+ T cells from PBMCs, taken from culture after CMV antigen stimulation. This sequence joins TRBV4-3 and TRBJ1-5; 8 bases map to TRBD1. CDR3: CASSQDQGADQPQHF. The CDR3 DNA follows: TGCGCCAGCAGCCAAGATCAGGGGGCAGATCAGCCCCAGCATTTT.